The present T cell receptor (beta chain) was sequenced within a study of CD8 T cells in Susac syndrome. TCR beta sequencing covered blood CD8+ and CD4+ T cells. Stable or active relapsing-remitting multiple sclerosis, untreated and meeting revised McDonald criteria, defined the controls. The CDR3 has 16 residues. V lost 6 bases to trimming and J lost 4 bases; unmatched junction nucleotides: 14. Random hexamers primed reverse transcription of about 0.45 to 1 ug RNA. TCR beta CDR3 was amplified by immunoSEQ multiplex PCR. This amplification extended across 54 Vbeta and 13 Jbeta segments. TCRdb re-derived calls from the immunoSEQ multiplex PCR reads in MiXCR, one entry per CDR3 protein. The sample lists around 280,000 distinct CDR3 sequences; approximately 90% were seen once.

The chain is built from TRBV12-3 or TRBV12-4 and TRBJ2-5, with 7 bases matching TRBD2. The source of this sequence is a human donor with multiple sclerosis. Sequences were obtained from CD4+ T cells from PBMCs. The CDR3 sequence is CASSRITSADPETQYF. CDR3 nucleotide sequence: TGTGCCAGCAGCCGTATTACTAGCGCAGACCCAGAGACCCAGTACTTC.